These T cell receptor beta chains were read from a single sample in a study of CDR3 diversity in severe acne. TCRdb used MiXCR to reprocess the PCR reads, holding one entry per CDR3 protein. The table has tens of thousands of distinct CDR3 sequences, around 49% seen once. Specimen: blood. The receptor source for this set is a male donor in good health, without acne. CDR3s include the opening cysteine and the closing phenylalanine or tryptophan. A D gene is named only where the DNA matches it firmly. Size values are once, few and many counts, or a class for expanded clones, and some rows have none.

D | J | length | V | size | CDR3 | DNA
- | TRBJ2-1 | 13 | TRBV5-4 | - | CASSLDTSNQQFF | TGTGCCAGCAGCTTGGACACCAGCAATCAGCAGTTCTTC
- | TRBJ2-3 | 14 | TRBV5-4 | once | CASSWGSTTDTQYF | TGTGCCAGCTCCTGGGGTAGTACCACAGATACGCAGTATTTT
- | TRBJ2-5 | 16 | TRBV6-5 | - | CASSLGPGLDKETQYF | TGTGCCAGCAGTTTGGGTCCGGGACTGGATAAAGAGACCCAGTACTTC
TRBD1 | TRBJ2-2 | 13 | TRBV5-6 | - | CASSQTGYGELFF | TGTGCCAGCAGCCAGACAGGGTACGGGGAGCTGTTTTTT
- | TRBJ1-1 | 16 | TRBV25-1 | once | CASSESGAAGNTEAFF | TGTGCCAGCAGTGAGTCGGGGGCGGCAGGGAACACTGAAGCTTTCTTT
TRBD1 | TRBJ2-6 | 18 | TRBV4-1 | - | CASSPPGQGISGANVLTF | TGCGCCAGCAGCCCCCCGGGACAGGGGATCTCTGGGGCCAACGTCCTGACTTTC
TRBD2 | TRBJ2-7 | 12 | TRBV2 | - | CASSGGLAVEYF | TGTGCCAGCAGTGGGGGACTAGCGGTGGAGTACTTC
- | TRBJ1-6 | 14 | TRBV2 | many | CASSVARTNSPLHF | TGTGCCAGCAGTGTAGCGCGGACAAATTCACCCCTCCACTTT
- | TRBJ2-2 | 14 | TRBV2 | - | CASSEGANGGELFF | TGTGCCAGCAGTGAAGGGGCCAACGGGGGGGAGCTGTTTTTT
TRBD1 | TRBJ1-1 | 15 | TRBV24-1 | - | CAAPGTAGEKAEAFF | TGTGCCGCCCCAGGGACAGCGGGGGAGAAGGCTGAAGCTTTCTTT
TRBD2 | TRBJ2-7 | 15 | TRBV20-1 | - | CSARDGTSGRGEQYF | TGCAGTGCTAGAGATGGGACTAGCGGGAGAGGCGAGCAGTACTTC
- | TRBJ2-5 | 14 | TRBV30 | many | CAWSVGGTVETQYF | TGTGCCTGGAGTGTCGGGGGGACAGTAGAGACCCAGTACTTC
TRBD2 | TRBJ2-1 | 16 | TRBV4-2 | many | CASSQDLAGAGNEQFF | TGTGCCAGCAGCCAAGATCTAGCGGGGGCGGGAAATGAGCAGTTCTTC
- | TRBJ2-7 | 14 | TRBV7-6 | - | CASSSVGGSYEQYF | TGTGCCAGCAGCTCGGTCGGGGGCTCCTACGAGCAGTACTTC
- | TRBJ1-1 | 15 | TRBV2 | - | CASSDSETRGTEAFF | TGTGCCAGCAGTGATTCGGAGACTCGGGGCACTGAAGCTTTCTTT
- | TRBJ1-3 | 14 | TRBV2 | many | CASKVQASGNTIYF | TGTGCCAGCAAGGTTCAGGCCTCTGGAAACACCATATATTTT
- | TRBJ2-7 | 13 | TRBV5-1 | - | CASSLGWGHEQYF | TGCGCCAGCAGCTTGGGGTGGGGCCACGAGCAGTACTTC
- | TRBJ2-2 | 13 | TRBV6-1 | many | CASMGGNTGELFF | TGTGCCAGCATGGGGGGTAACACCGGGGAGCTGTTTTTT
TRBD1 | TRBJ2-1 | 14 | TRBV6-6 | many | CASSRQGQYNEQFF | TGTGCCAGCAGCCGACAGGGGCAATACAATGAGCAGTTCTTC
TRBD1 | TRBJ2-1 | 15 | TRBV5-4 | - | CASSLIGTEYNEQFF | TGTGCCAGCAGCTTGATAGGGACAGAGTACAATGAGCAGTTCTTC
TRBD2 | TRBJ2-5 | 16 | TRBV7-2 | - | CASSFETGLGLGARYF | TGTGCCAGCAGCTTCGAAACGGGACTAGGGCTGGGGGCCCGGTACTTC
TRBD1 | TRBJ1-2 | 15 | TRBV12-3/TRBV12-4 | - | CASSYSGTGLGGYTF | TGTGCCAGCAGTTACTCCGGGACAGGGCTGGGGGGCTACACCTTC
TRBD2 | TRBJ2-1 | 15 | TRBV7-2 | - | CASSWGGGGGNQQFF | TGTGCCAGCAGTTGGGGTGGCGGGGGGGGTAATCAGCAGTTCTTC
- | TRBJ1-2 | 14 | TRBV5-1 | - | CASSGEQGGGGYTF | TGCGCCAGCAGCGGCGAACAGGGAGGAGGCGGCTACACCTTC
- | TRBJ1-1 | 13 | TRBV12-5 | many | CASGLVLGSEAFF | TGTGCTAGTGGTTTGGTACTCGGCAGTGAAGCTTTCTTT
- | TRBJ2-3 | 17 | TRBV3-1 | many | CASSQGFGGIGTDTQYF | TGTGCCAGCAGCCAAGGTTTCGGGGGCATCGGCACAGATACGCAGTATTTT
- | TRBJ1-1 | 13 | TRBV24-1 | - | CATSDFGRAEAFF | TGTGCCACCAGTGATTTTGGACGGGCTGAAGCTTTCTTT
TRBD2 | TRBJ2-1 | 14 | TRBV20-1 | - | CSARGTSGRNEQFF | TGCAGTGCTAGGGGGACTAGCGGGAGGAATGAGCAGTTCTTC
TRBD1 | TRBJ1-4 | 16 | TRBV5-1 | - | CASSLLQGARSEKLFF | TGCGCCAGCAGTCTGTTACAGGGGGCGCGATCTGAAAAACTGTTTTTT
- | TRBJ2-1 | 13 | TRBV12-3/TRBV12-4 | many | CASTTTPVNEQFF | TGTGCCAGCACCACGACCCCAGTCAATGAGCAGTTCTTC
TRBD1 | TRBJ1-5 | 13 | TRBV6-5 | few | CASSSGGSQPQHF | TGTGCCAGCAGCTCAGGGGGCTCCCAGCCCCAGCATTTT
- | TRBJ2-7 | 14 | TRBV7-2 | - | CASGLDYGTDEQYF | TGTGCCAGCGGCTTAGATTACGGGACGGACGAGCAGTACTTC
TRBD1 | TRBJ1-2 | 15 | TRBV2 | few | CASSQEGQGVNGYTF | TGTGCCAGCAGTCAAGAGGGACAGGGGGTAAATGGCTACACCTTC